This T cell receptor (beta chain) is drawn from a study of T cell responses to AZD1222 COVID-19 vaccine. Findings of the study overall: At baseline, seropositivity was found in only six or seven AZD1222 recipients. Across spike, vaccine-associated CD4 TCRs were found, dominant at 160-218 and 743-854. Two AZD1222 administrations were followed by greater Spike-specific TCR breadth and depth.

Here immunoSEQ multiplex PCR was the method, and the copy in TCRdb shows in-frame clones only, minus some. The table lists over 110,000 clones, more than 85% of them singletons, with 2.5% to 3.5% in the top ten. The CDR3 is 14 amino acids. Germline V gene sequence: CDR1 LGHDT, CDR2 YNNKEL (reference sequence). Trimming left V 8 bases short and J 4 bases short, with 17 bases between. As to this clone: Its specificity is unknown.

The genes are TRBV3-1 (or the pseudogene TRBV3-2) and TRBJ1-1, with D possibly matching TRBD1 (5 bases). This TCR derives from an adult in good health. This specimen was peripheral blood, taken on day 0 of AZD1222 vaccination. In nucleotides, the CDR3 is TGTGCCAGCTCAACCTCAGGGAAAGGCACTGAAGCTTTCTTT. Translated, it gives CASSTSGKGTEAFF.